This T cell receptor beta chain was observed in a study of T cells in women clearing cervical HPV infection. Study summary: Cases: HPV16-related CIN3 or worse on histology, 2 invasive cancers. Controls' single incident HPV16 infection cleared within 12 months without precancer.

Per the germline V gene, CDR1 is SEHNR and CDR2 is FQNEAQ (reference sequence). The CDR3 loop spans 12 amino acids. Trimming removed 5 bases from V and 5 bases from J; junction bases left unmatched: 3. Sequenced by immunoSEQ multiplex PCR; TCRdb stores in-frame clones only, minus some. Its table records 20,000 to 25,000 clones. Prevalent HPV16 infections were excluded; only incident single HPV16 infections included. A word on this clone: The read terminates 3 residues ahead of where the CDR3 ends, so the germline J gene completes it.

The receptor was derived from a woman aged 18-70 years with a cervical HPV16 infection that either progressed to CIN3+ or cleared (not recorded which). The chain uses TRBV7-9 and TRBJ2-7; 7 bases agree with TRBD2. The sample taken for sequencing was blood buffy coat. Incomplete CDR3 DNA: TGTGCCAGCAGCGGGAGCGGGAACGAG. Protein product: CASSGSGNE. In full, the CDR3 reads CASSGSGNEQYF.